This T cell receptor (beta chain) derives from a study of blood T cell repertoires in COVID-19. Study-level background: T cells, B-cell-depleted T cells, or PBMCs provided the cDNA or gDNA that served as material.

TCRdb keeps only in-frame clones here, not all; method: immunoSEQ multiplex PCR. The repertoire has some 170,000 clones, less than 90% of them found once; the top ten carry around 1.3%. V was cut by 4 bases and J by 1 base, with 22 bases left in between. Germline-derived CDR1 and CDR2 are LGHDT and YNNKEL (reference sequence). The CDR3 has 18 residues. Clinical history as reported by participants underpinned cohort assignment. The chain links TRBV3-1 (or the pseudogene TRBV3-2) to TRBJ1-1, with a possible D match to TRBD1 (6 bases). The specimen sequenced was PBMCs or T cells enriched from blood (not recorded which). This receptor was obtained from a human donor with acute COVID-19. The donor label of this sample is uncertain. CDR3 DNA: TGTGCCAGCAGCCCGATATCAGGGGTAGGGGAGGGGAACACTGAAGCTTTCTTT. This encodes CASSPISGVGEGNTEAFF.